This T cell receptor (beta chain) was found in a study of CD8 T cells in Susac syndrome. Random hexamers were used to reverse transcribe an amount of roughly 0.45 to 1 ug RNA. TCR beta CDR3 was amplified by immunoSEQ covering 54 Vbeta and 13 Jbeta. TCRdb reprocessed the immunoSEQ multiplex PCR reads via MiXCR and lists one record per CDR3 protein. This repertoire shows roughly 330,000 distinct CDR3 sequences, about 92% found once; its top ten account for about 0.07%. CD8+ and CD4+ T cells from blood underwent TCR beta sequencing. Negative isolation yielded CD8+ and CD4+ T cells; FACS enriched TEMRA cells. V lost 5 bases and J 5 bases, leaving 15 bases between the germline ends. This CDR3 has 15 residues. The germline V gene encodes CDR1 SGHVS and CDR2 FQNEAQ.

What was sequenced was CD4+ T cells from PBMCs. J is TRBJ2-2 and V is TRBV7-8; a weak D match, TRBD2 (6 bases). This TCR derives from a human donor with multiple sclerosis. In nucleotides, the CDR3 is TGTGCCAGCAGCCCCGGGACTGGAGAAACCGGGGAGCTGTTTTTT. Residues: CASSPGTGETGELFF.